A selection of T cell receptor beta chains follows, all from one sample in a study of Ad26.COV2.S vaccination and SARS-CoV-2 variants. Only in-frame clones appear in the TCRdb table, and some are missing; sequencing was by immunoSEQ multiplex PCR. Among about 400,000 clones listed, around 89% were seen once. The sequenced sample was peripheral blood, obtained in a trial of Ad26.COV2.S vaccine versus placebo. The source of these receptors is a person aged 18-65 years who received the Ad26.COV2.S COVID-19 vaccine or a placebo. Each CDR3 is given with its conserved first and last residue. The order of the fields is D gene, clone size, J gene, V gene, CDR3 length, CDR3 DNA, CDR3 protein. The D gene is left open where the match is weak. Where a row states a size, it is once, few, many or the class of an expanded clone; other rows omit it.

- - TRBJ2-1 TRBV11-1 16 TGTGCCAGCAGCTTACCCCCGAACGCGGGATACAATGAGCAGTTCTTC CASSLPPNAGYNEQFF
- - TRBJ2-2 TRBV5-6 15 TGTGCCAGCAGCTCCGGGACAAAAAACACCGGGGAGCTGTTTTTT CASSSGTKNTGELFF
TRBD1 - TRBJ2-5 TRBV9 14 TGTGCCAGCAGCGCGGGACAGGGGGGTGAGACCCAGTACTTC CASSAGQGGETQYF
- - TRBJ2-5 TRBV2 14 TGTGCCCTCAGGGAGGCGCACCTCCAAGAGACCCAGTACTTC CALREAHLQETQYF
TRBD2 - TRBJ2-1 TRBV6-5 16 TGTGCCAGCAGTTACGGGCTAGCGGGAGTTATCGGTGAGCAGTTCTTC CASSYGLAGVIGEQFF
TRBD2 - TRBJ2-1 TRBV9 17 TGTGCCAGCAGCGTAGTAACTAGCGGGCGAGTTTACAATGAGCAGTTCTTC CASSVVTSGRVYNEQFF
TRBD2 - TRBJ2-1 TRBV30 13 TGTGCCGCTCAGGGACTAGCTAAGAATGAGCAGTTCTTC CAAQGLAKNEQFF
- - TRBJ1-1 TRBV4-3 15 TGCGCCAGCAGCCAAGAGGCGCGCGGGAACACTGAAGCTTTCTTT CASSQEARGNTEAFF
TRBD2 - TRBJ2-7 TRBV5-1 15 TGCGCCAGCAGCTTATTAGCGGGGACCTCCTACGAGCAGTACTTC CASSLLAGTSYEQYF
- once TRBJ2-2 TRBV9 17 TGTGCCAGCAGCGCGCCGGGCGGCGCAGGGTTCACCGGGGAGCTGTTTTTT CASSAPGGAGFTGELFF
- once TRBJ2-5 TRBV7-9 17 TGTGCCAGCAGTACCGCCATAGGGTTCACGTACCAAGAGACCCAGTACTTC CASSTAIGFTYQETQYF
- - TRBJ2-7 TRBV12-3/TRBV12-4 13 TGTGCCAGCAGCCCTTTTCCATCCTACGAGCAGTACTTC CASSPFPSYEQYF
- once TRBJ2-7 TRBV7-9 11 TGTGCCAGCAGCTTGGGCAACGAGCAGTACTTC CASSLGNEQYF
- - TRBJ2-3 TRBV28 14 TGTGCCAGCAGCAAAGGGGACTTGGCAGATACGCAGTATTTT CASSKGDLADTQYF
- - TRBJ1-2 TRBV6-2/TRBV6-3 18 TGTGCCAGCAGTTACGGCGGCAGGGCAGCGATGGAGGCCTATGGCTACACCTTC CASSYGGRAAMEAYGYTF
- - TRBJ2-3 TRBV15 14 TGTGCCACCAGCAGAGGACTTATCACAGATACGCAGTATTTT CATSRGLITDTQYF
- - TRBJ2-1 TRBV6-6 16 TGTGCCAGCAGTTATTCAGGGGATGGGAACCGCGATGAGCAGTTCTTC CASSYSGDGNRDEQFF
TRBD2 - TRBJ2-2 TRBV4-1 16 TGCGCCAGCAGCCAAGCGGGGGCGGGAGGATCCGGGGAGCTGTTTTTT CASSQAGAGGSGELFF
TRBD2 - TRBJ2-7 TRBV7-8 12 TGTGCCAGCAGCTCCGATACTAGCGGGAGGGCTTTC CASSSDTSGRAF
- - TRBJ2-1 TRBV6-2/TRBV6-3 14 TGTGCCAGCAGCGCTGGGTCGGATCCCGATGAGCAGTTCTTC CASSAGSDPDEQFF
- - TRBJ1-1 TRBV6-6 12 TGTGCCAGCAGTAGCAGTGTGGCTGAAGCTTTCTTT CASSSSVAEAFF
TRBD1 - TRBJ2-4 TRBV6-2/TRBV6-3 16 TGTGCCAGCAGTTACTCGGGGACAGGGGATTTTAACATTCAGTACTTC CASSYSGTGDFNIQYF
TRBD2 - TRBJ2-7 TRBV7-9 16 TGTGCCAGCAGCCCGACTAGCGGGAGTCGATCCTACGAGCAGTACTTC CASSPTSGSRSYEQYF
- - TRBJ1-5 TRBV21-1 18 TGTGCCAGCAGCCCGGCGCCCAGCCGAGGAGATAGCAATCAGCCCCAGCATTTT CASSPAPSRGDSNQPQHF
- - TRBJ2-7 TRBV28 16 TGTGCCAGCAGTTCCCCCAGCAGGGTTAGTGAATACGAGCAGTACTTC CASSSPSRVSEYEQYF
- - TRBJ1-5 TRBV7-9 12 TGTGCCAGCAGCTTAGGGAGTCAGCCCCAGCATTTT CASSLGSQPQHF
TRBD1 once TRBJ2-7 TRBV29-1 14 TGCAGCGTTGCCAGACAGGGTAGCTCCTACGAGCAGTACTTC CSVARQGSSYEQYF
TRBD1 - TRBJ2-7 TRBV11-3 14 TGTGCCAGCAGCTTCAGGACAGGGGACTACGAGCAGTACTTC CASSFRTGDYEQYF
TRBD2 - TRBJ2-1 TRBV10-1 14 TGCGCCAGCAGTAGCCTAGCGGGAGTCGGTGAGCAGTTCTTC CASSSLAGVGEQFF
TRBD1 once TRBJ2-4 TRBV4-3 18 TGCGCCAGCAGCCAAGAAAGCGGAGGACAGGGAAGAGAAAACATTCAGTACTTC CASSQESGGQGRENIQYF
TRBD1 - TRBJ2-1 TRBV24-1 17 TGTGCCACCAGTGATTTTTTTCAGGGGGCTTACTACAATGAGCAGTTCTTC CATSDFFQGAYYNEQFF
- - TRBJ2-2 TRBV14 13 TGTGCCAGCAGCCGGGACCGGGGCGGGGAGCTGTTTTTT CASSRDRGGELFF
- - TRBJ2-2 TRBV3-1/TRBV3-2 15 TGTGCCAGCAGCTTCCCGGCAATTAACACCGGGGAGCTGTTTTTT CASSFPAINTGELFF
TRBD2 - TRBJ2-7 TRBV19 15 TGTGCCAGTAGTATGGGACTAGCGGGACCCTACGAGCAGTACTTC CASSMGLAGPYEQYF
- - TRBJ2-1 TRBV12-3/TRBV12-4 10 TGTGCCAGCAGTAACAATGAGCAGTTCTTC CASSNNEQFF
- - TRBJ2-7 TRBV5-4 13 TGTGCCAGCAGCTTGGCTGGCTCCTACGAGCAGTACTTC CASSLAGSYEQYF
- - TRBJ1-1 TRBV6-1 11 TGTGCCAGCAGTGAAACAGGCGGAGCTTTCTTT CASSETGGAFF
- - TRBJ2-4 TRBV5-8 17 TGTGCCAGCAGCCCCCATGGGGGGGGCCTAGCCAAAAACATTCAGTACTTC CASSPHGGGLAKNIQYF
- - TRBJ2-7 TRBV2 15 TGTGCCAGCAGTGTAACGTGGGGGAAGACCTACGAGCAGTACTTC CASSVTWGKTYEQYF
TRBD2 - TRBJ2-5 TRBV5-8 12 TGTGCCAGTAAAACGGGAGGAGAGACCCAGTACTTC CASKTGGETQYF